In this sample, the clone carrying this T cell receptor beta chain turned up a few times. As yet, its antigen is unknown. This specimen belongs to a study of Graves' ophthalmopathy and Graves' hyperthyroidism. General study findings and limits: Most thyroid-expanded clonotypes exceeding 0.001 frequency were also found in blood.

Establishment of the diagnosis relied upon clinical symptoms, serum thyroxine, TRAb, thyroid ultrasound and orbital computed tomography. Researchers took RNA transcripts and amplified TCR beta CDR3 regions from them. The authors performed first-round RT-PCR with HTBI primers and then a second-round multiplex PCR. TCRdb redid the calling of the multiplex PCR reads with MiXCR, one entry per CDR3 protein. The table has approximately 37,000 distinct CDR3 sequences, over 40% seen once. Sequenced input: peripheral blood. The clonotype comes from an adult man with Graves' ophthalmopathy.

Written as DNA, the CDR3 is TGTGCCAGCTCACCCAATAGACAGGCTGTCTATGGCTACACCTTC. It yields the protein CASSPNRQAVYGYTF. The rearrangement links TRBV18 to TRBJ1-2; TRBD1 is a possible D gene (6 bases). Trimming stripped 3 bases from V and 4 bases from J, with 15 bases between. Looked up from germline, CDR1 is KGHSH and CDR2 is LQKENI. This CDR3 contains 15 residues.